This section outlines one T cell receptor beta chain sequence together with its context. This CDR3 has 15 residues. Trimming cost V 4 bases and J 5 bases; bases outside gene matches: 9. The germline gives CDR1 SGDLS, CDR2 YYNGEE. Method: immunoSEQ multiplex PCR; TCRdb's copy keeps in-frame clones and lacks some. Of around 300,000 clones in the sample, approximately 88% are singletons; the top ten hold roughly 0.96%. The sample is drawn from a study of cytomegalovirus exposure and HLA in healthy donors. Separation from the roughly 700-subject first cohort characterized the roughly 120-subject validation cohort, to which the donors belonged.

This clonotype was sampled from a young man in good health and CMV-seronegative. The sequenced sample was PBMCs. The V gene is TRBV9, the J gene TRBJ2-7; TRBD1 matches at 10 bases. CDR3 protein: CASSPRGQGFHEQYF. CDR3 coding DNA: TGTGCCAGCAGCCCCCGGGGACAGGGGTTCCACGAGCAGTACTTC.